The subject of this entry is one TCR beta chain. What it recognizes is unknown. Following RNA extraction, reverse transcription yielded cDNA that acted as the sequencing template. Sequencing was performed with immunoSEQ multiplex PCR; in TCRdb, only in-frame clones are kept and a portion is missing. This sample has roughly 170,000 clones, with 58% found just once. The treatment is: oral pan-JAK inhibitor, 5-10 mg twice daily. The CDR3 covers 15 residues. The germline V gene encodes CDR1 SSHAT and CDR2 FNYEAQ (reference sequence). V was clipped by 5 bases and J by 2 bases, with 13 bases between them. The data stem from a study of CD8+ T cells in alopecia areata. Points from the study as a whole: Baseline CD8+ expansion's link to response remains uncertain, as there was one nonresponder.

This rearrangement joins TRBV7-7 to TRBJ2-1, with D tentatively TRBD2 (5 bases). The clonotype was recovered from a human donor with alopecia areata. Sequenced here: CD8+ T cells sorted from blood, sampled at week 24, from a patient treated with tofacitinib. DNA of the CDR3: TGTGCCAGCAGCCCGACTACGACCACCTACAATGAGCAGTTCTTC. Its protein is CASSPTTTTYNEQFF.